The clone carrying this T cell receptor beta chain was seen a few times. TCRdb keeps only in-frame clones here, not all; method: immunoSEQ multiplex PCR. Here the sample spans 200,000 to 250,000 clones, approximately 90% being singletons. Losses at the gene ends were 10 bases for V and 4 bases for J; bases not matched to a gene: 25. This CDR3 has 19 residues. Germline values: CDR1 MDHEN, CDR2 SYDVKM. This sample is part of a study of blood T cell repertoires in COVID-19. At the level of the study: There were acute and convalescent COVID-19 samples, and they came from the United States, Italy and Spain. Sources were T cells, B-cell-depleted T cells, or PBMCs; the material itself was cDNA or gDNA.

V and J are TRBV28 and TRBJ1-5; 7 nucleotides line up with TRBD1. This sequence originates from a woman between 40 and 50 years old who had recovered from COVID-19. The sequencing input was peripheral blood. CDR3 sequence reads: CATRTGGLGGKFGNQPQHF. The CDR3 DNA reads TGTGCCACACGGACAGGCGGTTTAGGCGGAAAATTCGGAAATCAGCCCCAGCATTTT.